The 22 T cell receptor beta chains below come from one sample, sequenced in a study of blood T cell repertoires in COVID-19. Assay: immunoSEQ multiplex PCR; the TCRdb copy retains only in-frame clones and omits some. The table includes around 220,000 clones, roughly nine tenths detected once. Sequencing input: peripheral blood. The receptor set was obtained from a woman in her forties or fifties with acute or convalescent COVID-19.

The genes are TRBV7-2 and TRBJ2-2; 9 nucleotides align to TRBD1. CDR1 and CDR2 from the germline V gene are SGHTA and FQGNSA. The CDR3 is 16 residues long. The ends lost 5 bases at V and 1 base at J; junction bases unmatched: 5. The CDR3 loop reads CASSLGTGKNTGELFF. For the CDR3, the DNA is TGTGCCAGCAGCCTCGGGACAGGGAAGAACACCGGGGAGCTGTTTTTT.

The V call is TRBV4-1, the J call TRBJ2-7; 10 bases are a match to TRBD2. The CDR3 consists of 14 residues. Germline values: CDR1 MGHRA, CDR2 YSYEKL. The V and J ends lost 6 bases and 3 bases, in that order; junction bases with no gene match: 5. The chain's CDR3 is CASRPTSGNYEQYF. In DNA, the CDR3 is TGCGCCAGCAGACCAACTAGCGGGAACTACGAGCAGTACTTC.

The chain employs TRBV5-6 and TRBJ2-7, with a weak D call TRBD2 (6 bases). Looked up from germline, CDR1 is SGHDT and CDR2 is YYEEEE. The CDR3 has 12 amino acids. Trimming pared 4 bases from V and 5 bases from J, leaving 10 bases between. The CDR3 loop reads CASSVGLHEQYF. In DNA form, the CDR3 reads TGTGCCAGCAGCGTGGGACTGCACGAGCAGTACTTC.

J is TRBJ2-7 and V is TRBV7-8, with TRBD2 matching 14 bases. Germline CDR1 and CDR2: SGHVS and FQNEAQ. The CDR3 runs to 18 residues. After removal of 8 bases from V and 3 bases from J, the junction contained 15 bases not matched to a gene. The CDR3 DNA follows: TGTGCCAGCCGGAGGGGGACTAGCGGGAGTAGGGACAACTACGAGCAGTACTTC. Residues: CASRRGTSGSRDNYEQYF.

In its sample, this clone was seen once. V gene TRBV29-1 combines with J gene TRBJ2-5; 7 bases line up with TRBD1. The CDR3 is 13 amino acids. The germline gives CDR1 SQVTM, CDR2 ANQGSEA. J was trimmed by 5 bases and V by 4 bases; bases with no gene match: 7. The CDR3 bases are TGCAGCGTTGTTAAAGGGGGCAGTGAGACCCAGTACTTC. Translation: CSVVKGGSETQYF.

This clone was detected once. The J gene is TRBJ1-2, the V gene TRBV7-2; D is unclear. Trimming removed 2 bases at V and 7 bases at J, with 11 bases between. Germline CDR1 and CDR2: SGHTA and FQGNSA. The CDR3 has 13 residues. CDR3 in DNA: TGTGCCAGCAGCTTAAGGTTCGAGGGTGGCTACACCTTC. Amino acids: CASSLRFEGGYTF.

The chain carries TRBV7-8 and TRBJ2-7, with D maybe TRBD2 (5 bases). This CDR3 has 13 residues. Germline assignment: CDR1 SGHVS and CDR2 FQNEAQ. Trimming removed 8 bases at V and 3 bases at J, with 14 bases between. Written as DNA, the CDR3 is TGTGCCAGCGACCGGCGTCGGGGCTACGAGCAGTACTTC. Residues: CASDRRRGYEQYF.

The rearrangement links TRBV30 to TRBJ1-2; D is undetermined. The V gene lost 3 bases and the J gene lost 6 bases, with 17 bases spanning the gap. Germline loops: CDR1 GTSNPN, CDR2 SVGIG (reference sequence). The CDR3 has 14 residues. CDR3 nucleotides: TGTGCCTGGAGCAAGCGGCCCGTGATTGATGGCTACACCTTC. It is translated as CAWSKRPVIDGYTF.

This clone was counted a single time. This sequence joins TRBV27 and TRBJ1-4; D not resolved. The V end was cut by 3 bases, the J end by 0 bases, with 5 bases between. The CDR3 is made up of 14 amino acids. CDR1 and CDR2 (germline): MNHEY, SMNVEV (reference sequence). DNA of the CDR3: TGTGCCAGCAGTTTTGTAGCAACTAATGAAAAACTGTTTTTT. It translates to CASSFVATNEKLFF.

The genes are TRBV27 and TRBJ2-2; the D is unclear. The CDR3 extends over 13 amino acids. Germline V gene data show CDR1 as MNHEY and CDR2 as SMNVEV (reference sequence). The V and J ends lost 6 bases and 6 bases respectively, with 11 bases between them. CDR3 DNA sequence: TGTGCCAGCAGACCTCTTGGCCCCGGGGAGCTGTTTTTT. Translated, it gives CASRPLGPGELFF.

This chain joins TRBV5-1 and TRBJ2-5; 10 bases align to TRBD2. The CDR3 totals 18 residues. Germline V gene lookup returns CDR1 SGHRS and CDR2 YFSETQ. The V segment lost 0 bases and the J segment 2 bases; nucleotides outside the gene matches: 10. In nucleotides, the CDR3 is TGCGCCAGCAGCTTGGGGGGGACTAGCGTTTCCAAACAAGAGACCCAGTACTTC. It translates to CASSLGGTSVSKQETQYF.

The chain couples TRBV28 to TRBJ1-5, with 7 bases fitting TRBD1. V was pared by 8 bases and J by 7 bases, with 8 bases of the junction left unmatched. Germline CDR1 and CDR2: MDHEN and SYDVKM. This CDR3 region has 13 residues. The CDR3 reads CASLNRGRQPQHF. CDR3 sequence (DNA): TGTGCCAGCCTAAACAGGGGTCGACAGCCCCAGCATTTT.

The chain links TRBV19 to TRBJ1-6, with 8 nucleotides matching TRBD1. V shed 7 bases, J shed 6 bases, and the junction held 5 bases outside the gene matches. The CDR3 extends over 14 amino acids. CDR1 is LNHDA and CDR2 is SQIVND in the germline V gene (reference sequence). CDR3 nucleotides: TGTGCCAGTACCTCGGACAGGGTTAATTCACCCCTCCACTTT. This codes for CASTSDRVNSPLHF. The full variable domain, with the rest looked up from reference TRBV19 and TRBJ1-6, is DGGITQSPKYLFRKEGQNVTLSCEQNLNHDAMYWYRQDPGQGLRLIYYSQIVNDFQKGDIAEGYSVSREKKESFPLTVTSAQKNPTAFYLCASTSDRVNSPLHFGNGTRLTVT.

A single count supports this clone. V and J are TRBV27 and TRBJ1-5; D is unresolved. V shed 5 bases and J shed 0 bases, with 8 bases lying between them. In germline, CDR1 is MNHEY, CDR2 SMNVEV (reference sequence). The CDR3 consists of 14 residues. The CDR3 nucleotides are TGTGCCAGCAGTCTTAGTTATAGCAATCAGCCCCAGCATTTT. Its translation: CASSLSYSNQPQHF.

The rearrangement links TRBV18 to TRBJ1-1; 8 nucleotides align to TRBD1. CDR1 KGHSH and CDR2 LQKENI come from the germline V gene. With V trimmed by 6 bases and J by 0 bases, 18 bases remained unmatched. The CDR3 is 19 amino acids. CDR3 residues: CASSPSFAGGLPMNTEAFF. DNA for the CDR3: TGTGCCAGCTCCCCAAGTTTCGCAGGGGGCTTACCTATGAACACTGAAGCTTTCTTT.

In its sample, this clone was seen a few times. This chain joins TRBV7-8 and TRBJ2-7, with D perhaps TRBD2 (6 bases). V lost 0 bases and J 4 bases, leaving 19 bases between the germline ends. Germline assignment: CDR1 SGHVS and CDR2 FQNEAQ. CDR3 length equals 17 residues. CDR3 amino acids: CASSLALVIAEVYEQYF. The CDR3 region has the DNA TGTGCCAGCAGCTTAGCGCTGGTCATAGCGGAGGTTTACGAGCAGTACTTC.

This clone was observed a few times. The rearrangement uses TRBV4-1 and TRBJ1-6; 12 nucleotides align to TRBD1. The V gene end was trimmed by 6 bases and the J gene end by 9 bases; junction bases not matched to a gene: 9. From germline, CDR1 is MGHRA and CDR2 YSYEKL. CDR3 length: 16 amino acids. CDR3 coding DNA: TGCGCCAGCAGAACGCTGGGACAGGGGGCTTTTTCACCCCTCCACTTT. Its protein product is CASRTLGQGAFSPLHF.

V usage is TRBV19 and J usage is TRBJ1-1, with D possibly TRBD1 on 6 matching bases. Germline values: CDR1 LNHDA, CDR2 SQIVND (reference sequence). The germline V and J ends were trimmed by 7 bases and 1 base, with 13 bases remaining between them. This CDR3 is 14 amino acids long. Here the CDR3 reads CASNDGTPNTEAFF. The CDR3 DNA is TGTGCCAGTAATGACGGGACACCGAACACTGAAGCTTTCTTT.

The chain uses TRBV5-5 and TRBJ2-7; D gene uncertain. In germline, CDR1 is SGHKS, CDR2 YYEKEE (reference sequence). The length of the CDR3 is 14 residues. Deletions cut 3 bases from V and 7 bases from J, with 17 bases between. The chain's CDR3 is CASSSNIPLGEQYF. DNA for the CDR3: TGTGCCAGCAGCTCGAACATACCTCTCGGGGAGCAGTACTTC.

Turning to this clone: Mismatch with germline at one junction end may stem from a read error. The rearrangement uses TRBV6-1 and TRBJ1-1; weak D call: TRBD1 (5 bases). The CDR3 covers 13 residues. Germline V gene data show CDR1 as MNHNS and CDR2 as SASEGT. Written as DNA, the CDR3 is TGTGCCAGCAGAGAAGACAGGAACACTGAAGCTTTCTTT. This encodes CASREDRNTEAFF.

The chain employs TRBV18 and TRBJ1-5, with D possibly TRBD1 on 5 matching bases. V was clipped by 8 bases and J by 3 bases, with 14 bases between them. This CDR3 is 14 amino acids long. The germline V gene encodes CDR1 KGHSH and CDR2 LQKENI. DNA for the CDR3: TGTGCCAGCGGGGCCTCGGGAGACAATCAGCCCCAGCATTTT. Translated: CASGASGDNQPQHF.

The gene calls are TRBV30 and TRBJ1-3; no definite D call. This CDR3 spans 13 amino acids. V gave up 2 bases and J gave up 3 bases, with 8 bases separating them. Germline V gene sequence: CDR1 GTSNPN, CDR2 SVGIG (reference sequence). CDR3 region: CAWSPTLGNTIYF. The CDR3 DNA follows: TGTGCCTGGAGTCCGACACTTGGAAACACCATATATTTT.